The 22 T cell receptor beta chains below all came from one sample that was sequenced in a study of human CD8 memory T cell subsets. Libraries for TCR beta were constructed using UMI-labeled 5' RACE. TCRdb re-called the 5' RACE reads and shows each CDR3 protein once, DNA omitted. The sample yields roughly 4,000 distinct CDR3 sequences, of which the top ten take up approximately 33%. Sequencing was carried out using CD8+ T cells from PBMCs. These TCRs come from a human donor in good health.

CDR3 amino acids: CASSSRTGGADTEAFF. The chain joins TRBV5-1 to TRBJ1-1; the TCRdb D gene call, TRBD1, has no DNA to confirm it. The CDR3 loop spans 16 amino acids. CDR1 and CDR2 (germline): SGHRS, YFSETQ.

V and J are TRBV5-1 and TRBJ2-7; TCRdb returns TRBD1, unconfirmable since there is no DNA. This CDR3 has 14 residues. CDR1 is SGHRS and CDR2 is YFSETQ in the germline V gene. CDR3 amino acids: CASSFWTGTYEQYF.

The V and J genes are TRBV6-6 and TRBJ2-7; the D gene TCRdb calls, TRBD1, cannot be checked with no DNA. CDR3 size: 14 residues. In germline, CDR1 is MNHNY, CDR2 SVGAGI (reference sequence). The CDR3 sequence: CASSYRAGGHEQYF.

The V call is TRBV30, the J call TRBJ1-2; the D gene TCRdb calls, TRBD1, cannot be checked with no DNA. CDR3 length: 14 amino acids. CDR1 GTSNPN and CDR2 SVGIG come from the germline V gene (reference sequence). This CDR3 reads CAWSLWDSFYGYTF. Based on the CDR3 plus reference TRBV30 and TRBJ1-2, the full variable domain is SQTIHQWPATLVQPVGSPLSLECTVEGTSNPNLYWYRQAAGRGLQLLFYSVGIGQISSEVPQNLSASRPQDRQFILSSKKLLLSDSGFYLCAWSLWDSFYGYTFGSGTRLTVV.

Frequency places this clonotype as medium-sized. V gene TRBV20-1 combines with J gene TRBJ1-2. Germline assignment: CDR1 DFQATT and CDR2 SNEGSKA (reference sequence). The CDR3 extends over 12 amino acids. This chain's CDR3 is CSARDPYGGYTF.

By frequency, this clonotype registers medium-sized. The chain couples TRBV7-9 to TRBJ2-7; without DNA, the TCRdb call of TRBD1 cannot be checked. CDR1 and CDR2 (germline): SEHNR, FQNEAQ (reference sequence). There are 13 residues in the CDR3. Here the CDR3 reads CASRGDPLYEQYF.

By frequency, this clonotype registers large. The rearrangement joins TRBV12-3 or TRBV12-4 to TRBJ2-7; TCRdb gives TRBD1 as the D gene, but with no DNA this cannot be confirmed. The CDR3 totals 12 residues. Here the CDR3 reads CASSSQGYEQYF.

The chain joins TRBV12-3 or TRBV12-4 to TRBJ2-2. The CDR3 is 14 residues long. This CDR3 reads CASSFRGNTGELFF.

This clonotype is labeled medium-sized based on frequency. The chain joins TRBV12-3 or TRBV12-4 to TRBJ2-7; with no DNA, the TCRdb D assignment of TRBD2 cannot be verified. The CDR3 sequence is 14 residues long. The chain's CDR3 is CASRPSGKAYEQYF.

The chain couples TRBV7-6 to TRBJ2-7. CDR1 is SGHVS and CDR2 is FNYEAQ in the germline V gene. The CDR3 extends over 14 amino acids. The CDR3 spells CASGLAGEGYEQYF.

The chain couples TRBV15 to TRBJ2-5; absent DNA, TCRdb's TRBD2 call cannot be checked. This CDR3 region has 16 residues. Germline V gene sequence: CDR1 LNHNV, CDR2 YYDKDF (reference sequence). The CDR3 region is CATSREGTSGSETQYF. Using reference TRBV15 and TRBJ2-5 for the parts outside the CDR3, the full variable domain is DAMVIQNPRYQVTQFGKPVTLSCSQTLNHNVMYWYQQKSSQAPKLLFHYYDKDFNNEADTPDNFQSRRPNTSFCFLDIRSPGLGDTAMYLCATSREGTSGSETQYFGPGTRLLVL.

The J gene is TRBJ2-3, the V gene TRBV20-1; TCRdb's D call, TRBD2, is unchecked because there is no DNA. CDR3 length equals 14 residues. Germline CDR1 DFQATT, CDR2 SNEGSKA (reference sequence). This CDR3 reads CSASGRPSTDTQYF.

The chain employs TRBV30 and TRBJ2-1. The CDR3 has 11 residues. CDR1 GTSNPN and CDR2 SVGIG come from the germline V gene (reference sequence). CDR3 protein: CAWTYYNEQFF.

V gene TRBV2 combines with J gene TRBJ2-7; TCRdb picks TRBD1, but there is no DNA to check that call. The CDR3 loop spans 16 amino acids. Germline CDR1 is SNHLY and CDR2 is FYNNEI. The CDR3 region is CASSVNPGTGLYEQYF. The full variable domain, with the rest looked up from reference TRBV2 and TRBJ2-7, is EPEVTQTPSHQVTQMGQEVILRCVPISNHLYFYWYRQILGQKVEFLVSFYNNEISEKSEIFDDQFSVERPDGSNFTLKIRSTKLEDSAMYFCASSVNPGTGLYEQYFGPGTRLTVT.

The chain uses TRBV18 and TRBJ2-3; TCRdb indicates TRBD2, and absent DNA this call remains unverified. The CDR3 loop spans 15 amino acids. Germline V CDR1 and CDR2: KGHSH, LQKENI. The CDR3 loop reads CASSPRTSKTDTQYF.

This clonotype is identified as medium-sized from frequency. The CDR3 is CASSQGLAGGPYNEQFF. The chain employs TRBV7-3 and TRBJ2-1; the D call of TRBD2 rests on TCRdb alone, since no DNA is present to check it. From germline, CDR1 is SGHTA and CDR2 FQGTGA. The CDR3 spans 17 residues.

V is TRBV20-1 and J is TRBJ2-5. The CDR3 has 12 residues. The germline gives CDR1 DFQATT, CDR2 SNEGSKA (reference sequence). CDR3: CSARVTEETQYF.

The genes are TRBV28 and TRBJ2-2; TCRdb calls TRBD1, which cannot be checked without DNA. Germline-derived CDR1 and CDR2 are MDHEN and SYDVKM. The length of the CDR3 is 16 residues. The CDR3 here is CASGHGRLNPTGELFF.

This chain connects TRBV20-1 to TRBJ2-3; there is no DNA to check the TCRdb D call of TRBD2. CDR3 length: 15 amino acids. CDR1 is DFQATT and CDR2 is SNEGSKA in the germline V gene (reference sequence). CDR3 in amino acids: CSTEREGRLADTQYF.

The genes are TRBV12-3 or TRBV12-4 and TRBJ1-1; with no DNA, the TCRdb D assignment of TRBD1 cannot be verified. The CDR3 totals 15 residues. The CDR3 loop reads CASSNTGTGGTEAFF.

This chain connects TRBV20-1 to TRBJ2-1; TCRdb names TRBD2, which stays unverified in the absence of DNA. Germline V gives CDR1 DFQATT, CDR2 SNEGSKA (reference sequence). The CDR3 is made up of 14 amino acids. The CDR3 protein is CSASPPGDVNEQFF.

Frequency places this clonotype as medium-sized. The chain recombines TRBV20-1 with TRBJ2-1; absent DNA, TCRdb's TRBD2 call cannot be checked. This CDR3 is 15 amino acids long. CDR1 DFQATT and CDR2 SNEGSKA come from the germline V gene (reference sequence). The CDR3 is CSARDGTSGASKQFF.